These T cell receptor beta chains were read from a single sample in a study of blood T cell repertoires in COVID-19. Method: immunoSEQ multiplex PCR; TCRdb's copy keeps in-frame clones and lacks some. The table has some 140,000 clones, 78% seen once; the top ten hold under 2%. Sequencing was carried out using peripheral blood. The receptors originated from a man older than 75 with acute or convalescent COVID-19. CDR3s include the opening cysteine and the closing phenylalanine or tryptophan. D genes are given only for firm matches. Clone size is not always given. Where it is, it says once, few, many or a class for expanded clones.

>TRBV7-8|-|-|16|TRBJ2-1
TGTGCCAGCAGCTTTAGGAGGGGGCAAAACTACAATGAGCAGTTCTTC
CASSFRRGQNYNEQFF
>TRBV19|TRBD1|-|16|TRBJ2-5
TGTGCCAGTAGTGTCACAGGGGGGTCCGGGGAAGAGACCCAGTACTTC
CASSVTGGSGEETQYF
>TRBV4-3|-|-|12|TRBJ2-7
TGCGCCAGCAGCCAAGACAACTACGAGCAGTACTTC
CASSQDNYEQYF
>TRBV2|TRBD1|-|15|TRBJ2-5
TGTGCCAGCAGTCCCTACACCGGACAGGGTGAGACCCAGTACTTC
CASSPYTGQGETQYF
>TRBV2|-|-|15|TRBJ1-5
TGTGCCAGCAGTGTCGAGGGTTCCAGCAATCAGCCCCAGCATTTT
CASSVEGSSNQPQHF
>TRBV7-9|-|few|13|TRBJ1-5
TGTGCCAGCAGCTACGACAGTAATCAGCCCCAGCATTTT
CASSYDSNQPQHF
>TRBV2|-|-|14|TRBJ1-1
TGTGCCAGCAGTGTTCAAACGGTAAACACTGAAGCTTTCTTT
CASSVQTVNTEAFF
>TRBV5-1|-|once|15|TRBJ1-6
TGCGCCAGCAGCTTGAGCGGACAGAAATCCTCACCCCTCCACTTT
CASSLSGQKSSPLHF
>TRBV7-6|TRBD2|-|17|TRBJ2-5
TGTGCCAGCAGCTTAGGGAGACTAGCGGGGGTGTCAGAGACCCAGTACTTC
CASSLGRLAGVSETQYF
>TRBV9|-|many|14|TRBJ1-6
TGTGCCAGCAGCGTAGGCAGTATAAATTCACCCCTCCACTTT
CASSVGSINSPLHF
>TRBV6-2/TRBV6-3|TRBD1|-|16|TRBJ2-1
TGTGCCAGCAGCCCTTTCGGACAGGGTGTCAACAATGAGCAGTTCTTC
CASSPFGQGVNNEQFF
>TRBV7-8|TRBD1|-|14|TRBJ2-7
TGTGCCAGCAGCTTAACTCGACAGGGTGGCGAGCAGTACTTC
CASSLTRQGGEQYF
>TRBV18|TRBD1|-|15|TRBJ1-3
TGTGCCAGCTCAACAGGACAGGGGTCTGGAAACACCATATATTTT
CASSTGQGSGNTIYF
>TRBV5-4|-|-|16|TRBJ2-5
TGTGCCAGCAGCCCACAAGGGGCGAGGGGGCAAGAGACCCAGTACTTC
CASSPQGARGQETQYF
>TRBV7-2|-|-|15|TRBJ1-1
TGTGCCAGCAGACAAGGGGGTTTAGGGAACACTGAAGCTTTCTTT
CASRQGGLGNTEAFF
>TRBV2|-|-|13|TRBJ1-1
TGTGCCAGCAGGGGGGGGGTGAACACTGAAGCTTTCTTT
CASRGGVNTEAFF
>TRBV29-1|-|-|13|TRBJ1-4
TGCAGCGTTGGAGCAGCGGGGGGTGAAAAACTGTTTTTT
CSVGAAGGEKLFF
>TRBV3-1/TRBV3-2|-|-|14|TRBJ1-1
TGTGCCAGCAGCCCGGGACATATGAACACTGAAGCTTTCTTT
CASSPGHMNTEAFF
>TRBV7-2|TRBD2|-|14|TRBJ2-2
TGTGCCAGCAGCGTTAGCGGGGGGACCGGGGAGCTGTTTTTT
CASSVSGGTGELFF
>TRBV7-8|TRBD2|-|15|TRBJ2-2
TGTGCCAGTAGGACGAGCGGGGGCGGCACCGGGGAGCTGTTTTTT
CASRTSGGGTGELFF
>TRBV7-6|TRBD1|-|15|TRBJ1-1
TGTGCCAGCAGCTTACAGACAGGGGGAGGCACTGAAGCTTTCTTT
CASSLQTGGGTEAFF
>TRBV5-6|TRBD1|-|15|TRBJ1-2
TGTGCCAGCAGCCTTCAGGGACAGGCTAACTATGGCTACACCTTC
CASSLQGQANYGYTF
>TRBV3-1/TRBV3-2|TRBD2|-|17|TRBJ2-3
TGTGCCAGCAGCCAAGATAGGGCTAGCGGGGGCACAGATACGCAGTATTTT
CASSQDRASGGTDTQYF
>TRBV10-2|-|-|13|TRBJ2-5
TGCGCCAGCAGTGAAGCTAGCCAAGAGACCCAGTACTTC
CASSEASQETQYF
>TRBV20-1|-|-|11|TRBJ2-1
TGCAGTGCGTTCCGGGGAAATGAGCAGTTCTTC
CSAFRGNEQFF
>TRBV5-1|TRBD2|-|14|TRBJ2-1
TGCGCCAGCAGCGGGACTAGCGGGGACGGGGAGCAGTTCTTC
CASSGTSGDGEQFF
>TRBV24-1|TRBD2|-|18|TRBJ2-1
TGTGCCACCAGTGATTCCGGGCTAGCGGGGGGGGCGGACAATGAGCAGTTCTTC
CATSDSGLAGGADNEQFF
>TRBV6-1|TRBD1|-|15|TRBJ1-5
TGTGCCAGCAGTGAAGCGGGACAGCAAAATCAGCCCCAGCATTTT
CASSEAGQQNQPQHF
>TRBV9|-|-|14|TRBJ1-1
TGTGCCAGCAGCGCCCGACCGACTAACACTGAAGCTTTCTTT
CASSARPTNTEAFF
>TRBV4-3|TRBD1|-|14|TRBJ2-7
TGCGCCAGCAGCCAAGACAGGGGGCCCTACGAGCAGTACTTC
CASSQDRGPYEQYF
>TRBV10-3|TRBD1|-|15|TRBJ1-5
TGTGCCATCAGCACCGGGGGGACAGGTAATCAGCCCCAGCATTTT
CAISTGGTGNQPQHF
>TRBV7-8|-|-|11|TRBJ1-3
TGTGCCTCAGGTTCTGGAAACACCATATATTTT
CASGSGNTIYF
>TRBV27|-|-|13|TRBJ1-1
TGTGCCAGCAGTTTATCGTACGGCACTGAAGCTTTCTTT
CASSLSYGTEAFF
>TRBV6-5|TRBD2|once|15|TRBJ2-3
TGTGCCAGCAGTCTGGGGGGGTTAGGTACAGATACGCAGTATTTT
CASSLGGLGTDTQYF
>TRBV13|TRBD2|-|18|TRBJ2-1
TGTGCCAGCAGTCCTAATGGCCCTTCGCGCGGGGGGAACAATGAGCAGTTCTTC
CASSPNGPSRGGNNEQFF
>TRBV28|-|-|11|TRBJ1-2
TGTGCCAGCGGCCCCATCTATGGCTACACCTTC
CASGPIYGYTF
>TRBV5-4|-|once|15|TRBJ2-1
TGTGCCAGCAGCTTGGGTGGCAGCTCCTACAATGAGCAGTTCTTC
CASSLGGSSYNEQFF
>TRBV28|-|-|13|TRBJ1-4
TGTGCCACCAATCCAGGGGCTTATGAAAAACTGTTTTTT
CATNPGAYEKLFF
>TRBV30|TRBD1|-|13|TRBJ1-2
TGTGCCTGGAGTCTCACAGGGGGCGACGGCTACACCTTC
CAWSLTGGDGYTF
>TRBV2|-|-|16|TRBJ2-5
TGTGCCAGCAGTGAAGCGGAGCTTAGCGGCCAAGAGACCCAGTACTTC
CASSEAELSGQETQYF
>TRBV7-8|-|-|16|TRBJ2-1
TGTGCCAGCAGCTTAGAGGTGCCTAGCTCCTACAATGAGCAGTTCTTC
CASSLEVPSSYNEQFF
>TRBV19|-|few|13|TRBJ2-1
TGTGCCAGTAGCACTAATTGGGACAATGAGCAGTTCTTC
CASSTNWDNEQFF
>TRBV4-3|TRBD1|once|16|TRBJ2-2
TGCGCCAGCAGCCACGCCGGGACAGGGAACACCGGGGAGCTGTTTTTT
CASSHAGTGNTGELFF
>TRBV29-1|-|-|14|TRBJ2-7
TGCAGCGTTGCTTCGACAGAAAGCTCCTACGAGCAGTACTTC
CSVASTESSYEQYF
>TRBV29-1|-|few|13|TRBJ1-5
TGCAGCGTTGGACAAGGTGGTGGTCAGCCCCAGCATTTT
CSVGQGGGQPQHF